This T cell receptor beta chain was retrieved from a study of tumor-infiltrating lymphocytes in primary liver carcinoma. Study-level findings and limits: Just about 7-24% of leading clones were found in every one of five regions. Tumors carried a top-250-clone fraction significantly exceeding that of blood (p = 0.039).

The length of the CDR3 is 14 residues. Trimming removed 6 bases at V and 0 bases at J, with 12 bases between. Germline loops: CDR1 MDHEN, CDR2 SYDVKM. This clonotype was found many times. Antigen specificity is unknown. TCR beta cDNA came from about 0.55 ug total RNA, primed with a constant-region primer. Nested multiplex PCR, run for three rounds with slightly modified ARM-PCR, yielded TCR beta libraries. Researchers ran the first two PCR rounds for 10 cycles each with TRBV1-TRBV30 forward primers and a C-beta reverse primer. TCRdb reprocessed the multiplex PCR reads via MiXCR and lists one record per CDR3 protein. The sample has tens of thousands of distinct CDR3 sequences; 72% are singletons. Extraction of RNA together with DNA used about 17-30 mg of unsorted bulk tissue. Each tumor had five separate regions sampled. Histology found more than 75% viable tumor cells per sample.

Sequenced material: liver tumor tissue from sampling region 1. The subset is: tumor region T1, superior pole. The rearrangement links TRBV28 to TRBJ2-7; the D gene is possibly TRBD2 (6 bases). The clonotype comes from a man aged 35-49 years with primary liver carcinoma and hepatitis B virus infection. This CDR3 is CASRDAGSSYEQYF. DNA of the CDR3: TGTGCCAGCAGGGACGCGGGGAGCTCCTACGAGCAGTACTTC.